This TCR beta chain was obtained from a study of early stage breast cancer tumors. Study-level background: Most invasive tumors, about 75% of the 16, were ER+/PR+/HER2-. Among approximately 12 ER+/PR+/HER2- tumors, eight were ductal, four lobular. General observations from the study: Compared with adjacent normal breast tissue, tumors showed around 2.7-fold greater T cell density and higher clonality. Comparing each tissue with blood distinguished tumor from normal in about 90% of the 16 patients.

This table comes from immunoSEQ multiplex PCR, and its TCRdb copy is limited to in-frame clones, with some not included. The top ten clones hold over 8.5% of a sample with roughly 30,000 clones, roughly 81% of them seen once. This clone was seen more than once but under ten times. Its specificity is unknown. The sequencing input was blood. The origin of this receptor is a person in their fifties with breast cancer.

The CDR3: CASSPNSNSPLHF. The CDR3 DNA sequence: TGTGCCAGTAGTCCGAACTCTAATTCACCCCTCCACTTT. The chain employs TRBV19 and TRBJ1-6; D is undetermined. Germline V gene lookup returns CDR1 LNHDA and CDR2 SQIVND (reference sequence). CDR3 length equals 13 residues. Trimming took off 5 bases at V and 6 bases at J, with 8 bases between the two ends.